One sample yielded the 8 T cell receptor beta chains listed below, sequenced in a study of blood T cell repertoires in COVID-19. Assay used: immunoSEQ multiplex PCR; TCRdb lists only in-frame clones, some missing. There are about 260,000 clones in the sample; roughly 90% occur only once, and approximately 0.7% lies in the top ten. Sequenced: peripheral blood. Receptors were obtained from a human donor in a cohort sampled during active COVID-19.

V usage is TRBV7-9 and J usage is TRBJ2-7; a possible D gene is TRBD1 (5 bases). The V gene's germline CDR1 is SEHNR and CDR2 FQNEAQ (reference sequence). The CDR3 spans 13 residues. V was shortened by 5 bases and J by 6 bases, with 14 bases between the two germline ends. The CDR3 DNA reads TGTGCCAGCAGCCCCCCTCAGGGCTCCGAGCAGTACTTC. Protein sequence: CASSPPQGSEQYF.

The chain recombines TRBV30 with TRBJ1-1, with 8 nucleotides matching TRBD1. V dropped 5 bases and J dropped 5; count of bases not matched to a gene: 10. The CDR3 runs 14 residues. Germline loops: CDR1 GTSNPN, CDR2 SVGIG (reference sequence). CDR3 protein: CAWSTGTGGTEAFF. CDR3 bases: TGTGCCTGGTCTACCGGGACAGGTGGGACTGAAGCTTTCTTT.

CDR3 DNA sequence: TGTGCCATCAGTGGGACCGGGACAGGGACCACCCCTAGCTCCTACGAGCAGTACTTC. Translating it yields CAISGTGTGTTPSSYEQYF. This chain uses TRBV10-3 with TRBJ2-7; 9 bases map to TRBD1. The CDR3 has 19 amino acids. V lost 4 bases to trimming and J lost 0 bases; unmatched junction nucleotides: 16. Germline loops: CDR1 ENHRY, CDR2 SYGVKD.

The rearrangement uses TRBV7-9 and TRBJ2-2; 7 nucleotides align to TRBD2. The V gene end was trimmed by 5 bases and the J gene end by 4 bases; junction bases not matched to a gene: 13. The CDR3 is 17 residues long. CDR1 and CDR2 (germline): SEHNR, FQNEAQ (reference sequence). Here the CDR3 reads CASSDDVAGVFTGELFF. The DNA for the CDR3 is TGTGCCAGCAGCGATGACGTTGCGGGAGTGTTCACCGGGGAGCTGTTTTTT.

The J gene is TRBJ1-2, the V gene TRBV4-3; TRBD1 matches 7 bases. Germline CDR1 and CDR2: LGHNA and YSLEER. J gave up 6 bases and V 0 bases, and 7 bases lay outside the gene matches. The CDR3 spans 15 residues. In nucleotides, the CDR3 is TGCGCCAGCAGCCAAGACCTGGCAGGGGGTAATGGCTACACCTTC. It yields the protein CASSQDLAGGNGYTF.

This clone was counted once. The chain links TRBV19 to TRBJ1-2; D perhaps matches TRBD1 (5 bases). The CDR3 extends over 14 amino acids. V lost 0 bases to trimming and J lost 8 bases, with 13 bases between them. The germline V gene encodes CDR1 LNHDA and CDR2 SQIVND (reference sequence). CDR3 sequence (DNA): TGTGCCAGTAGTATAGATCAGGGTCTAGGAGGCTACACCTTC. Protein: CASSIDQGLGGYTF.

In DNA, the CDR3 is TGTGCCAGCAGTTTAGGGAGACAAGAGACCCAGTACTTC. Protein product: CASSLGRQETQYF. The chain couples TRBV27 to TRBJ2-5; weak D call: TRBD2 (5 bases). V dropped 2 bases and J dropped 2 bases, with 6 bases sitting between them. The germline gives CDR1 MNHEY, CDR2 SMNVEV (reference sequence). The CDR3 is made up of 13 amino acids.

The chain employs TRBV29-1 and TRBJ1-1; the D gene is possibly TRBD1 (6 bases). V lost 6 bases, J lost 10 bases, and 18 bases lay in between. The germline V gene has CDR1 SQVTM and CDR2 ANQGSEA. The CDR3 has 12 amino acids. The CDR3 coding sequence is TGCAGCGTACGACCGGGACAACATGGAGCTTTCTTT. Residues: CSVRPGQHGAFF.